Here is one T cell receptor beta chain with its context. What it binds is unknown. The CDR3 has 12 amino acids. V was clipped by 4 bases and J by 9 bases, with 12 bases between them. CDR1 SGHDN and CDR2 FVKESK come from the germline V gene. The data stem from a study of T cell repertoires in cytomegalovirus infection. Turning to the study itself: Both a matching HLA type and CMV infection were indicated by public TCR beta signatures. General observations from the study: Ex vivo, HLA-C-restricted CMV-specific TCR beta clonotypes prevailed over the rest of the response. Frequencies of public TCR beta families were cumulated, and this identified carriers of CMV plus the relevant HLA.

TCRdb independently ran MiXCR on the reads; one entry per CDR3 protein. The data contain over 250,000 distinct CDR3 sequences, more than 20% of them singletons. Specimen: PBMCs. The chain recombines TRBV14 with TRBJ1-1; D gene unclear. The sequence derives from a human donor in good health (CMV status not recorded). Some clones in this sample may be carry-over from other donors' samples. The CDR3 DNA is TGTGCCAGCAGCCTTCTAAACAGCCAAGCTTTCTTT. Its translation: CASSLLNSQAFF.